This T cell receptor beta chain came from a study of beta chain features in type 1 diabetes. Study-level background: Investigators examined some 110,000,000 sorted cells across all samples.

CD4+ naive, central memory, regulatory and stem cell-like memory subsets were isolated by sorting on CD45RO/CCR7/CD25/CD127/CD95/CD27. The purity of all sorted populations exceeded 95%. Since all of the isolated RNA was reverse transcribed, expressed TCRB transcripts were what got sequenced. An average of around 3.9 million reads was obtained for naive, central memory and regulatory T cell samples. This table comes from immunoSEQ multiplex PCR, and its TCRdb copy is limited to in-frame clones, with some not included. The sample gives around 450,000 clones, about an eighth of which show up once; 0.045% to 0.05% is in the top ten. This clone was seen more than once but under ten times. The CDR3 contains 14 residues. The germline V and J ends were trimmed by 10 bases and 0 bases, with 12 bases remaining between them. CDR1 is ENHRY, CDR2 SYGVKD, per germline.

The chain couples TRBV10-3 to TRBJ1-4, with a possible D match to TRBD1 (6 bases). The receptor comes from a woman aged 18 to 35 in good health. Specimen: naive CD4+ T cells from blood. The chain's CDR3 is CATRQAATNEKLFF. CDR3 nucleotide sequence: TGTGCCACCCGACAGGCTGCAACTAATGAAAAACTGTTTTTT.